Listed below are T cell receptor beta chains from one sample, sequenced in a study of patients and donors after allogeneic stem cell transplantation. TCRdb itself ran the RT-PCR reads through MiXCR, one entry per CDR3 protein. The sample holds about 57,000 distinct CDR3 sequences, about 14% seen once. The sequenced sample consisted of blood, either unsorted or a sorted T cell fraction (not recorded which). The receptors stem from a human donor who was either an allogeneic HSCT recipient or a stem cell or donor lymphocyte infusion donor (not recorded which). It is not recorded whose cells these are; they may come from a transplant donor. CDR3s include the opening cysteine and the closing phenylalanine or tryptophan. A D gene is named only where the DNA matches it firmly. Clone sizes are given selectively: once, few, many, or a class where the clone is expanded.

clone size	D gene	CDR3 length	V gene	J gene	CDR3 DNA	CDR3 protein
.	.	13	TRBV12-3/TRBV12-4	TRBJ2-7	TGTGCCAGCAGTTTAGCGCCCGCATTCGAGCAGTACTTC	CASSLAPAFEQYF
many	.	13	TRBV7-8	TRBJ1-1	TGTGCCAGCAGCTTGCCGGGGGTTTCTGAAGCTTTCTTT	CASSLPGVSEAFF
.	TRBD1	15	TRBV19	TRBJ2-7	TGTGCCAGTAGTAAGACAGGGGGAAGCTCCTACGAGCAGTACTTC	CASSKTGGSSYEQYF
.	.	16	TRBV24-1	TRBJ2-1	TGTGCCACCAGTGAGCAACTAGCCCACCGGAGGAATGAGCAGTTCTTC	CATSEQLAHRRNEQFF
many	.	13	TRBV25-1	TRBJ1-6	TGTGCCAGCAGTGAATCGGGAGCCTCACCCCTCCACTTT	CASSESGASPLHF
.	TRBD1	14	TRBV18	TRBJ2-1	TGTGCCAGCTCACCAGGGACAGGCTACAATGAGCAGTTCTTC	CASSPGTGYNEQFF
.	.	13	TRBV18	TRBJ1-2	TGTGCCAGCTCAGACCAGGATAACTATGGCTACACCTTC	CASSDQDNYGYTF
few	.	13	TRBV27	TRBJ2-7	TGTGCCAGCAGTTTCCTTAGCTCCTACGAGCAGTACTTC	CASSFLSSYEQYF
few	TRBD1	14	TRBV7-9	TRBJ1-1	TGTGCCAGCAGCGCACAGGGGGAGGTAACTGAAGCTTTCTTT	CASSAQGEVTEAFF
few	TRBD1	16	TRBV5-4	TRBJ2-5	TGTGCCAGCAGCCCACGGGACAGGGGTGGAGCAGAGACCCAGTACTTC	CASSPRDRGGAETQYF
many	.	16	TRBV6-6	TRBJ1-1	TGTGCCAGCAGTTACTTGGGGAGGGGCAAGGAGACTGAAGCTTTCTTT	CASSYLGRGKETEAFF
many	TRBD1	14	TRBV5-5	TRBJ1-5	TGTGCCAGCAGCTCTGGACAGGGCAATCAGCCCCAGCATTTT	CASSSGQGNQPQHF
few	.	13	TRBV6-5	TRBJ2-1	TGTGCCAGCAGTCAAGGACAGTACAATGAGCAGTTCTTC	CASSQGQYNEQFF
many	.	13	TRBV30	TRBJ1-6	TGTGCCTGGAGTGGCCAGGGAGGTTCACCCCTCCACTTT	CAWSGQGGSPLHF
few	TRBD2	18	TRBV4-2	TRBJ2-3	TGTGCCAGCAGCCCCGACATTGCGGGAGAGCTGACCACAGATACGCAGTATTTT	CASSPDIAGELTTDTQYF
few	TRBD2	15	TRBV5-5	TRBJ2-3	TGTGCCAGCACCGTGACTAGCGGGGCGACAGATACGCAGTATTTT	CASTVTSGATDTQYF
few	.	14	TRBV10-3	TRBJ2-5	TGTGCCATCAGTGAGGGCTGGTCGGAAGAGACCCAGTACTTC	CAISEGWSEETQYF
many	.	13	TRBV20-1	TRBJ1-5	TGCAGTGCGGAACAGGGTGGAGGCCAGCCCCAGCATTTT	CSAEQGGGQPQHF
.	.	16	TRBV28	TRBJ2-5	TGTGCCAGCAGTCCTGGCAGGGCCTGGTACCAAGAGACCCAGTACTTC	CASSPGRAWYQETQYF
.	.	13	TRBV7-6	TRBJ2-5	TGTGCCAGCAGCAGACTGGGACCCGGGACCCAGTACTTC	CASSRLGPGTQYF
many	.	12	TRBV20-1	TRBJ1-2	TGCAGTGCTAGGATGGGGTTCGCTGGCTACACCTTC	CSARMGFAGYTF
many	TRBD1	16	TRBV27	TRBJ1-2	TGTGCCAGCAGTTTAGGGTCTGGCAGGGGGAACTATGGCTACACCTTC	CASSLGSGRGNYGYTF
many	.	12	TRBV28	TRBJ1-2	TGTGCCAGCAGTTTTGCAGGGGACGGCTACACCTTC	CASSFAGDGYTF
few	.	13	TRBV5-1	TRBJ2-7	TGCGCCAGCAGCTTGGGTGAGGACGGCGAGCAGTACTTC	CASSLGEDGEQYF
few	.	14	TRBV7-9	TRBJ1-1	TGTGCCAGCAGCCATGGACAAGCGAACACTGAAGCTTTCTTT	CASSHGQANTEAFF
few	.	19	TRBV14	TRBJ2-7	TGTGCCAGCAGCCAAGATGCGACTGCATTTACCGATATTCAATACGAGCAGTACTTC	CASSQDATAFTDIQYEQYF
many	TRBD1	15	TRBV4-1	TRBJ1-1	TGCGCCAGCAGCGAAAGACAGGGTATGAACACTGAAGCTTTCTTT	CASSERQGMNTEAFF
few	TRBD1	15	TRBV24-1	TRBJ2-3	TGTGCCACCAGAGTGACAGGGGGCCGCACAGATACGCAGTATTTT	CATRVTGGRTDTQYF
.	.	13	TRBV3-1	TRBJ2-2	TGTGCCAGCAAGAGGGCTCACACCGGGGAGCTGTTTTTT	CASKRAHTGELFF
.	TRBD1	14	TRBV9	TRBJ1-1	TGTGCCAGCAGCGTCGGAACAGGGGGCGGTGAAGCTTTCTTT	CASSVGTGGGEAFF
once	TRBD1	17	TRBV5-1	TRBJ2-4	TGCGCCAGCAGCGAAAGGGACAGACCTCTAGCCAAAAACATTCAGTACTTC	CASSERDRPLAKNIQYF
.	TRBD2	15	TRBV12-3/TRBV12-4	TRBJ2-3	TGTGCCAGCAGTCGACTAGCGGGAGGAAGAGATACGCAGTATTTT	CASSRLAGGRDTQYF
.	TRBD1	16	TRBV7-9	TRBJ2-2	TGTGCCACCACACCGGGACAGGGGGCCTATGCCGGGGAGCTGTTTTTT	CATTPGQGAYAGELFF
.	TRBD2	20	TRBV28	TRBJ2-4	TGTGCCAGCAGTCTTTTTCGGGCTAGCGGGAAATACTTAGCCAAAAACATTCAGTACTTC	CASSLFRASGKYLAKNIQYF
few	.	15	TRBV5-1	TRBJ2-1	TGCGCCAGCAGCACAGCGACCAGCTCCTACAATGAGCAGTTCTTC	CASSTATSSYNEQFF
few	TRBD1	16	TRBV6-2/TRBV6-3	TRBJ2-5	TGTGCCAGCAGTTACTCCCCGACAGGGGCGTCTGAGACCCAGTACTTC	CASSYSPTGASETQYF
many	.	12	TRBV12-3/TRBV12-4	TRBJ1-2	TGTGCCAGCAGTCCTCAGGGAAGGGGCTACACCTTC	CASSPQGRGYTF
few	TRBD2	18	TRBV11-2	TRBJ2-3	TGTGCCAGCAGCTCCCCCCCAAAGACTAGCGGGAGAGGAGATACGCAGTATTTT	CASSSPPKTSGRGDTQYF
.	TRBD1	18	TRBV28	TRBJ2-6	TGTGCCAGCAGTTTATTGTGGGACAGGGTGGATGGGGCCAACGTCCTGACTTTC	CASSLLWDRVDGANVLTF
few	.	14	TRBV27	TRBJ2-5	TGTGCCAGCAGTTTGGTGCCGCTGGGGGAGACCCAGTACTTC	CASSLVPLGETQYF
.	.	16	TRBV5-5	TRBJ2-1	TGTGCCAGCAGCACCCAGTCAGTTCGATTATTTAATGAGCAGTTCTTC	CASSTQSVRLFNEQFF
.	.	15	TRBV6-6	TRBJ2-2	TGTGCCAGCAGTTACTCGTCCCAAGAGGTCGGGGAGCTGTTTTTT	CASSYSSQEVGELFF
many	.	12	TRBV20-1	TRBJ1-1	TGCAGTGCTACACGGATGAACACTGAAGCTTTCTTT	CSATRMNTEAFF
few	TRBD2	19	TRBV6-5	TRBJ2-5	TGTGCCAGCAGTTACTCAATGGGACTACCCATAGGTTTCCAAGAGACCCAGTACTTC	CASSYSMGLPIGFQETQYF
.	.	13	TRBV24-1	TRBJ1-5	TGTGCCACCAGTGGAGCGTTGGGTCAGCCCCAGCATTTT	CATSGALGQPQHF
few	TRBD1	20	TRBV10-3	TRBJ2-7	TGTGCCATCAGTGAGTCCCTGCTTTCCAGCAGGGGGCCTAGCTCCTACGAGCAGTACTTC	CAISESLLSSRGPSSYEQYF
.	.	15	TRBV7-9	TRBJ1-2	TGTGCCAGCAGCTCCGCAGCCTACTTTAACTATGGCTACACCTTC	CASSSAAYFNYGYTF
.	TRBD1	14	TRBV29-1	TRBJ2-7	TGCAGCGCCGATTGGACAGGGGGCAAGGGCGAGCAGTACTTC	CSADWTGGKGEQYF